The sequence of this TCR beta chain was determined in a study of a mutant IDH1 vaccine in newly diagnosed glioma. At the level of the study: Vaccination was launched 4-6 weeks after radiotherapy alone, or with temozolomide cycles. Patients under treatment included about 62% males and approximately 38% females and had a mean age of around 43 years. Visit V12 was conducted at week 35 as the safety follow-up. Visit V13 came later, at week 47.

The time point was: week 35, safety follow-up. Mutant IDH1 20-mer peptide, at 300 ug, made up each vaccine dose, with topical imiquimod. The method was immunoSEQ multiplex PCR; TCRdb's version includes in-frame clones alone and lacks a portion of them. The repertoire holds tens of thousands of clones, with about three quarters as singletons. CDR1 and CDR2 (germline): SGDLS, YYNGEE. The CDR3 covers 12 residues. V was clipped by 7 bases and J by 7 bases, with 15 bases between them. This clone appeared a few times. Its antigen is undetermined. The chain recombines TRBV9 with TRBJ2-7, with D maybe TRBD1 (6 bases). The source is a man aged 45-60 years with glioma. This sample comprised PBMCs, obtained from a glioma patient whose treatment included an IDH1 peptide vaccine. The CDR3 region is CASGGGWGEQYF. Written as DNA, the CDR3 is TGTGCCAGCGGGGGCGGATGGGGAGAGCAGTACTTC.